The 20 T cell receptor beta chains below come from one sample, sequenced in a study of shared clonotypes between healthy human individuals (dated by TCRdb to the early 2020s). Libraries were prepared through the immunoSEQ multiplex PCR assay. TCRdb holds this immuneACCESS table with in-frame rearrangements only. Some clones are missing; in checked studies, unresolved V genes explain under half, and the rest has no known cause. The sample has roughly 500,000 clones on record, 90% to 96% of them singletons. The ten largest clones represent about 0.064% of the sample. Material: naive CD4+ T cells sorted from blood. The sample's cell subset or site label, in plain terms: CD45RA+ positively selected. These receptors came from a woman aged 30 to 39 in good health.

CDR3 in DNA: TGTGCCAGTAGTGGGACCGGCTCTGGAAACACCATATATTTT. Protein: CASSGTGSGNTIYF. The rearrangement joins TRBV19 to TRBJ1-3, with D maybe TRBD1 (5 bases). The V end was cut by 5 bases, the J end by 0 bases, with 8 bases between. CDR1 is LNHDA, CDR2 SQIVND, per germline (reference sequence). The CDR3 consists of 14 residues.

This sequence joins TRBV7-2 and TRBJ2-7, with 7 bases fitting TRBD1. There are 13 residues in the CDR3. V was clipped by 2 bases and J by 2 bases; unmatched bases: 0. Germline V gives CDR1 SGHTA, CDR2 FQGNSA. The CDR3 DNA is TGTGCCAGCAGCTTACAGGGGGCCTACGAGCAGTACTTC. As protein: CASSLQGAYEQYF.

The rearrangement links TRBV6-5 to TRBJ2-5; D remains ambiguous. Trimming pared 4 bases from V and 12 bases from J, leaving 21 bases between. Germline lookup yields CDR1 MNHEY and CDR2 SVGAGI. The CDR3 extends over 14 amino acids. As DNA, the CDR3 is TGTGCCAGCAGTTCTTTCCTCGGACGCAGCAAAGAGTACTTC. This encodes CASSSFLGRSKEYF.

This clone appeared once. The chain is built from TRBV30 and TRBJ1-5, with TRBD1 matching over 9 bases. In germline, CDR1 is GTSNPN, CDR2 SVGIG (reference sequence). V lost 3 bases and J lost 4; bases outside the gene matches: 4. The CDR3 covers 14 residues. The CDR3 region is CAWSGTGRNQPQHF. The DNA for the CDR3 is TGTGCCTGGAGCGGGACAGGGCGGAATCAGCCCCAGCATTTT. Looking up the rest from reference TRBV30 and TRBJ1-5 gives the full variable domain: SQTIHQWPATLVQPVGSPLSLECTVEGTSNPNLYWYRQAAGRGLQLLFYSVGIGQISSEVPQNLSASRPQDRQFILSSKKLLLSDSGFYLCAWSGTGRNQPQHFGDGTRLSIL.

This chain uses TRBV11-2 with TRBJ2-7; D is possibly TRBD1 (6 bases). The V and J ends lost 1 base and 0 bases respectively, with 16 bases between them. The CDR3 loop spans 17 amino acids. CDR1 is SGHAT and CDR2 is FQNNGV in the germline V gene. CDR3 residues: CASSLATQGRLSYEQYF. CDR3 nucleotides: TGTGCCAGCAGCTTAGCCACCCAGGGGCGGCTCTCCTACGAGCAGTACTTC. The variable domain in full, completed from reference TRBV11-2 and TRBJ2-7, reads EAGVAQSPRYKIIEKRQSVAFWCNPISGHATLYWYQQILGQGPKLLIQFQNNGVVDDSQLPKDRFSAERLKGVDSTLKIQPAKLEDSAVYLCASSLATQGRLSYEQYFGPGTRLTVT.

The J gene is TRBJ2-7, the V gene TRBV6-6; 9 bases match TRBD1. V was pared by 0 bases and J by 3 bases, with 6 bases of the junction left unmatched. CDR3 length equals 16 residues. Germline CDR1 MNHNY, CDR2 SVGAGI (reference sequence). Here the CDR3 reads CASSYSSGGQGYEQYF. The CDR3 DNA is TGTGCCAGCAGTTACTCTTCCGGGGGACAGGGCTACGAGCAGTACTTC.

The chain carries TRBV19 and TRBJ2-3; TRBD1 or TRBD2 may be the D gene (5 bases each). Germline-derived CDR1 and CDR2 are LNHDA and SQIVND (reference sequence). CDR3 size: 14 residues. V was shortened by 3 bases and J by 2 bases, with 9 bases between the two germline ends. CDR3 coding DNA: TGTGCCAGTAGTATGACAGCGGACACAGATACGCAGTATTTT. The encoded protein is CASSMTADTDTQYF.

The genes are TRBV28 and TRBJ1-2, with D perhaps matching TRBD1 (5 bases). Germline CDR1 MDHEN, CDR2 SYDVKM. This CDR3 is built from 18 residues. Trimming shortened V by 5 bases and J by 2 bases, and 24 bases separated the two germline ends. In DNA form, the CDR3 reads TGTGCCAGCAGTCCCAACGAGGGGACTCCTCGACGGAACTATGGCTACACCTTC. Translation: CASSPNEGTPRRNYGYTF.

This chain links TRBV19 with TRBJ2-1, with D possibly being TRBD2 (6 bases). This CDR3 is built from 15 residues. Trimming cost V 5 bases and J 2 bases, with 13 bases left between them. Per germline, CDR1 LNHDA and CDR2 SQIVND (reference sequence). Here the CDR3 DNA reads TGTGCCAGTAGTGTGGCTAGCGAGGCCTACAATGAGCAGTTCTTC. This translates into CASSVASEAYNEQFF. The full variable domain, rest sourced from reference TRBV19 and TRBJ2-1, is DGGITQSPKYLFRKEGQNVTLSCEQNLNHDAMYWYRQDPGQGLRLIYYSQIVNDFQKGDIAEGYSVSREKKESFPLTVTSAQKNPTAFYLCASSVASEAYNEQFFGPGTRLTVL.

The chain carries TRBV6-6 and TRBJ2-5, with 7 bases lining up with TRBD2. This CDR3 comprises 15 residues. V lost 6 bases to trimming and J lost 2 bases; unmatched junction nucleotides: 9. Germline-derived CDR1 and CDR2 are MNHNY and SVGAGI (reference sequence). The CDR3 sequence is CASRAGVGGQETQYF. The CDR3 DNA reads as TGTGCCAGCAGGGCGGGAGTTGGGGGACAAGAGACCCAGTACTTC.

The rearrangement links TRBV28 to TRBJ1-2, with a tentative D call TRBD1 (5 bases). Per germline, CDR1 MDHEN and CDR2 SYDVKM. V lost 6 bases to trimming and J lost 4 bases, with 15 bases between them. CDR3 length: 14 residues. The CDR3 DNA reads TGTGCCAGCAGGGGGACTTGGGCGAGCTATGGCTACACCTTC. It specifies CASRGTWASYGYTF.

V gene TRBV6-5 combines with J gene TRBJ2-7; 9 nucleotides agree with TRBD2. Germline CDR1 MNHEY, CDR2 SVGAGI. This CDR3 is 14 amino acids long. J was trimmed by 2 bases and V by 10 bases; bases with no gene match: 9. This CDR3 is CATLEVAGAYEQYF. The CDR3 nucleotides read TGTGCCACCCTGGAGGTAGCGGGGGCCTACGAGCAGTACTTC.

V and J are TRBV28 and TRBJ1-4; no clear D. The CDR3 length is 16 residues. V shed 1 base and J shed 2 bases, with 11 bases lying between them. In germline, CDR1 is MDHEN, CDR2 SYDVKM. The CDR3 DNA reads as TGTGCCAGCAGTTTATTGGGGAGATCGACTAATGAAAAACTGTTTTTT. It is translated as CASSLLGRSTNEKLFF.

This clone was picked up one time. The chain recombines TRBV30 with TRBJ1-5; no clear D gene. The CDR3 consists of 14 residues. Trimming left V 0 bases short and J 3 bases short, with 9 bases between. Germline CDR1 reads GTSNPN; CDR2 reads SVGIG (reference sequence). CDR3: CAWSVTTNNQPQHF. In DNA, the CDR3 is TGTGCCTGGAGTGTCACGACAAACAATCAGCCCCAGCATTTT.

V gene TRBV30 combines with J gene TRBJ2-5, with a possible D match to TRBD2 (6 bases). The end of the DNA is better explained by TRBJ2-7, so the J call may be wrong. The CDR3 covers 15 residues. Germline V gene data show CDR1 as GTSNPN and CDR2 as SVGIG (reference sequence). In DNA, the CDR3 is TGTGCCTGGAGGCGTACGCGGGAACTTCGTAACGAGCAGTACTTC. It encodes CAWRRTRELRNEQYF.

This clone was detected once. The chain recombines TRBV27 with TRBJ1-4; D uncertain. The V gene's germline CDR1 is MNHEY and CDR2 SMNVEV (reference sequence). This CDR3 is built from 14 residues. V lost 4 bases, J lost 5 bases, and 11 bases lay in between. CDR3 nucleotide sequence: TGTGCCAGCAGTTCGGGCAGGCCGAATGAAAAACTGTTTTTT. Its protein product is CASSSGRPNEKLFF.

The CDR3 DNA is TGTGCCAGCAGTTTTGGGACAGGCACAGATACGCAGTATTTT. This sequence encodes CASSFGTGTDTQYF. The rearrangement uses TRBV28 and TRBJ2-3, with 7 bases that match TRBD1. CDR3 length: 14 amino acids. Germline values: CDR1 MDHEN, CDR2 SYDVKM. Unmatched junction bases numbered 1, after V lost 3 bases and J lost 1 base.

The chain uses TRBV19 and TRBJ1-5; D gene unclear. Per germline, CDR1 LNHDA and CDR2 SQIVND (reference sequence). V shed 6 bases and J shed 1 base, with 10 bases lying between them. The CDR3 has 14 residues. Here the CDR3 reads CASSTTWSNQPQHF. CDR3 bases: TGTGCCAGTAGCACAACCTGGAGCAATCAGCCCCAGCATTTT.

The V call is TRBV6-6, the J call TRBJ2-3, with 12 bases aligning to TRBD2. The germline V gene encodes CDR1 MNHNY and CDR2 SVGAGI (reference sequence). The CDR3 runs to 15 residues. J gave up 1 base and V 6 bases, and 2 bases lay outside the gene matches. The DNA of the CDR3 is TGTGCCAGCAGCAGACTAGCGGGAGGCACAGATACGCAGTATTTT. Translated: CASSRLAGGTDTQYF.

The chain combines TRBV30 with TRBJ2-7; D possibly uses TRBD1 or TRBD2 (7 bases each). Germline V gene data show CDR1 as GTSNPN and CDR2 as SVGIG (reference sequence). The CDR3 is 16 amino acids. Trimming left V 3 bases short and J 6 bases short, with 24 bases between. The CDR3 reads CAWRGGQGLRTREQYF. CDR3 nucleotide sequence: TGTGCCTGGAGAGGGGGCCAGGGACTAAGAACCCGCGAGCAGTACTTC.